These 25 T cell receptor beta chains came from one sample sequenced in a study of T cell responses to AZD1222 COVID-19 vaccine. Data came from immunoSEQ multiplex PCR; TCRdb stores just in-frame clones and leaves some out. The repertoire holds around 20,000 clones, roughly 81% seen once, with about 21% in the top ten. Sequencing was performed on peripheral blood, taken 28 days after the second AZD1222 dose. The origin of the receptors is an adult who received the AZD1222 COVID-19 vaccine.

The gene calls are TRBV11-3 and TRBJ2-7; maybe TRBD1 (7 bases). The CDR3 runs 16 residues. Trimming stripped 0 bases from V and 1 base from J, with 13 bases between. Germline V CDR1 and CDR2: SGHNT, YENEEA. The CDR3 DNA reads TGTGCCAGCAGCTTAGATCAGCAGGGGGGATCCTACGAGCAGTACTTC. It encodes CASSLDQQGGSYEQYF.

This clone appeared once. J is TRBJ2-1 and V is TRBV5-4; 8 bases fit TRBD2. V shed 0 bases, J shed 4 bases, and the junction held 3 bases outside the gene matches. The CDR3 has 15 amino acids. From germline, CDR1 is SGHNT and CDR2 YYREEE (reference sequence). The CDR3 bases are TGTGCCAGCAGCTTGGCAGCGGGGGCGTACAATGAGCAGTTCTTC. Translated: CASSLAAGAYNEQFF.

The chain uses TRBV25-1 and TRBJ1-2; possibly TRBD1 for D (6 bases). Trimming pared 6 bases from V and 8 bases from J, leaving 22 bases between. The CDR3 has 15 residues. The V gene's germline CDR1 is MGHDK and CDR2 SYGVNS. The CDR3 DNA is TGTGCCAGCAGCCCAGGTGACGGGGGGGCGGGAGGCTACACCTTC. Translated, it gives CASSPGDGGAGGYTF.

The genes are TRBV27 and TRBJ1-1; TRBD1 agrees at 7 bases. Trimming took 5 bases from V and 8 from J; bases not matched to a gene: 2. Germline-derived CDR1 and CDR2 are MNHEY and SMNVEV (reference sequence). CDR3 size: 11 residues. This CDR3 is CASSMGQEAFF. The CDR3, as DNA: TGTGCCAGCAGTATGGGACAGGAAGCTTTCTTT.

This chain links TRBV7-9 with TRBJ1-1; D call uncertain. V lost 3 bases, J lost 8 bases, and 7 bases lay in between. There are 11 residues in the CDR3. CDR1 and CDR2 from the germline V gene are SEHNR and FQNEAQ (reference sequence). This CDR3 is CASSFASEAFF. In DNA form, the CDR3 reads TGTGCCAGCAGCTTTGCTTCAGAAGCTTTCTTT.

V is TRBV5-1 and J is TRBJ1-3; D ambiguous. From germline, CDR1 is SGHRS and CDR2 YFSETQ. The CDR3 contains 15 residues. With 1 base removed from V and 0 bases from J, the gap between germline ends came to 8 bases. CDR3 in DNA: TGCGCCAGCAGCTTGATGGGTAACTCTGGAAACACCATATATTTT. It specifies CASSLMGNSGNTIYF.

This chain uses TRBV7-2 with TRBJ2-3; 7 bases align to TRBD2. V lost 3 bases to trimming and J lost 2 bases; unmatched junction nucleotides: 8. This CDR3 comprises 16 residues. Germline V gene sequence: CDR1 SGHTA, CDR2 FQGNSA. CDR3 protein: CASSFRGDSPTDTQYF. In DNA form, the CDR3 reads TGTGCCAGCAGCTTCCGGGGGGACTCCCCCACAGATACGCAGTATTTT.

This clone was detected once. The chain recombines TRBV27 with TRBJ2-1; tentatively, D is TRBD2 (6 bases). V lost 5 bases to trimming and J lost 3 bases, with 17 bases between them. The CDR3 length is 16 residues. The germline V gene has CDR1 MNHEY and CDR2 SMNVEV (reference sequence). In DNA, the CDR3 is TGTGCCAGCAGTGCCCCGGATGGAGGGGACTACAATGAGCAGTTCTTC. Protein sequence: CASSAPDGGDYNEQFF.

The DNA of the CDR3 is TGCGCCAGCAGTCAACTAGCGGGCCCCCAACAAGAGACCCAGTACTTC. Protein product: CASSQLAGPQQETQYF. The chain couples TRBV5-1 to TRBJ2-5; 9 nucleotides agree with TRBD2. Trimming cost V 5 bases and J 2 bases; bases outside gene matches: 10. CDR1 is SGHRS, CDR2 YFSETQ, per germline. The length of the CDR3 is 16 residues. Based on the CDR3 plus reference TRBV5-1 and TRBJ2-5, the full variable domain is KAGVTQTPRYLIKTRGQQVTLSCSPISGHRSVSWYQQTPGQGLQFLFEYFSETQRNKGNFPGRFSGRQFSNSRSEMNVSTLELGDSALYLCASSQLAGPQQETQYFGPGTRLLVL.

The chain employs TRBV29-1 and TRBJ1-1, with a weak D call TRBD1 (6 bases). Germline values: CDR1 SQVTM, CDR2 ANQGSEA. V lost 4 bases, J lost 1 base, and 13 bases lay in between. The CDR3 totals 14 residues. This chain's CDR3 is CSVVDATGNTEAFF. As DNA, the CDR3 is TGCAGCGTTGTCGATGCGACAGGGAACACTGAAGCTTTCTTT.

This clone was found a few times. Here the CDR3 reads CASSRDSYNEQFF. CDR3 nucleotides: TGCGCCAGCAGTCGGGACAGCTACAATGAGCAGTTCTTC. V gene TRBV4-1 combines with J gene TRBJ2-1; the match to TRBD1 covers 7 bases. This CDR3 region has 13 residues. The V segment lost 6 bases and the J segment 3 bases; nucleotides outside the gene matches: 2. Per the germline V gene, CDR1 is MGHRA and CDR2 is YSYEKL.

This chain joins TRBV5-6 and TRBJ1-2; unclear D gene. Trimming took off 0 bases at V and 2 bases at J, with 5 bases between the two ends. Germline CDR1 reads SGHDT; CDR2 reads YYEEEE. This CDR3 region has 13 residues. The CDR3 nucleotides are TGTGCCAGCAGCTTGGCACAGAACTATGGCTACACCTTC. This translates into CASSLAQNYGYTF.

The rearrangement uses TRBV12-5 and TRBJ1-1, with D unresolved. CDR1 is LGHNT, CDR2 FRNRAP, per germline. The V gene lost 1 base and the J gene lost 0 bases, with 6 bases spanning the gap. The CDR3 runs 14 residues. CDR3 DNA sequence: TGTGCTAGTGGTTTGGGCAGATTGAACACTGAAGCTTTCTTT. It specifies CASGLGRLNTEAFF.

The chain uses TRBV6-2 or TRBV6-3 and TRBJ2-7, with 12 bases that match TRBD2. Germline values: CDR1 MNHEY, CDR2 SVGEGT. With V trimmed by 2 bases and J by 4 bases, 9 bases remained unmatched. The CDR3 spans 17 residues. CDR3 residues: CASSYSSLAGGLYEQYF. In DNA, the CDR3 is TGTGCCAGCAGTTACAGCTCCCTAGCGGGGGGGCTTTACGAGCAGTACTTC.

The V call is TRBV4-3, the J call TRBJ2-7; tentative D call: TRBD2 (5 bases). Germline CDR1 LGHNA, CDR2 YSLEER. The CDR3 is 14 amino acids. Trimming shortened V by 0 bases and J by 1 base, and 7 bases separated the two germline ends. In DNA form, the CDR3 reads TGCGCCAGCAGCCAAGATCCGGGGTCCTACGAGCAGTACTTC. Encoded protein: CASSQDPGSYEQYF.

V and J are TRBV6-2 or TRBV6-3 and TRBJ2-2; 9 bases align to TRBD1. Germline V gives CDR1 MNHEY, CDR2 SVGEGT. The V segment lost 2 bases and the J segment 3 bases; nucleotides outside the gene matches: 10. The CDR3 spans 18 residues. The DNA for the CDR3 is TGTGCCAGCAGTTACCCCAAGGACAGGGGCGGGGACACCGGGGAGCTGTTTTTT. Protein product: CASSYPKDRGGDTGELFF.

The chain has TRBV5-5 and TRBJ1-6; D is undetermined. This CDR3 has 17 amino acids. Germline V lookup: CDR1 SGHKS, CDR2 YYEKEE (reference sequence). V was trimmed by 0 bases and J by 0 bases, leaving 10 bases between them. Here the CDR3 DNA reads TGTGCCAGCAGCTTGGTCTGGGGAGACTCCTATAATTCACCCCTCCACTTT. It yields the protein CASSLVWGDSYNSPLHF.

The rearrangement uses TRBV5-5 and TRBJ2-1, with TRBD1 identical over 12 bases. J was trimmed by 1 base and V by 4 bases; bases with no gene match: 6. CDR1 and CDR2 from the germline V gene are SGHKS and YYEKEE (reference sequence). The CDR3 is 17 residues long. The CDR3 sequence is CASSKGTGGMSYNEQFF. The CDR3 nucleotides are TGTGCCAGCAGCAAGGGGACAGGGGGCATGTCCTACAATGAGCAGTTCTTC.

CDR3 DNA sequence: TGTGCCAGCAGCTTGCCGGAGAGACAAGCTTTCTTT. Protein sequence: CASSLPERQAFF. The chain combines TRBV5-4 with TRBJ1-1; D remains unclear. V lost 1 base to trimming and J lost 9 bases, with 10 bases between them. The length of the CDR3 is 12 residues. Germline CDR1 is SGHNT and CDR2 is YYREEE (reference sequence).

The CDR3, as DNA: TGTGCCAGTAGTATCCGTGGTTTTCAGGGTTTCGGCTACACCTTC. It translates to CASSIRGFQGFGYTF. The V gene is TRBV19, the J gene TRBJ1-2; weak D call: TRBD1 (5 bases). This CDR3 region has 15 residues. V gave up 3 bases and J gave up 8 bases, with 19 bases separating them. Germline-derived CDR1 and CDR2 are LNHDA and SQIVND (reference sequence).

The CDR3 is CSVVGSSSTEAFF. The CDR3 DNA follows: TGCAGCGTTGTGGGATCGAGTAGCACTGAAGCTTTCTTT. The rearrangement joins TRBV29-1 to TRBJ1-1; D is undetermined. Germline V gene sequence: CDR1 SQVTM, CDR2 ANQGSEA. This CDR3 has 13 residues. V shed 4 bases and J shed 4 bases, with 13 bases lying between them.

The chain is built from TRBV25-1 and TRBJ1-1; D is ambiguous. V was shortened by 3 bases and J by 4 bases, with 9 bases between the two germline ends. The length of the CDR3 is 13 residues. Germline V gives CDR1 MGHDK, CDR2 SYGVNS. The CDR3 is CASSDQVGTEAFF. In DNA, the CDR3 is TGTGCCAGCAGTGATCAGGTGGGCACTGAAGCTTTCTTT.

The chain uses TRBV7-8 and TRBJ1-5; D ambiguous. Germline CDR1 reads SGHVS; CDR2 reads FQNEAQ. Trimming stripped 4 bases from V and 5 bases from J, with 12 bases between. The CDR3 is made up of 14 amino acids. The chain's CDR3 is CASSYNMGDQPQHF. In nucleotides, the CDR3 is TGTGCCAGCAGCTACAATATGGGCGATCAGCCCCAGCATTTT.

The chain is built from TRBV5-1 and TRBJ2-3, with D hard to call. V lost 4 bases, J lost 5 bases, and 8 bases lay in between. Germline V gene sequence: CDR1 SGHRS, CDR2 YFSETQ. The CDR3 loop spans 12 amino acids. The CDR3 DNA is TGCGCCAGCAGCCCAGCGTTAGATACGCAGTATTTT. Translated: CASSPALDTQYF.

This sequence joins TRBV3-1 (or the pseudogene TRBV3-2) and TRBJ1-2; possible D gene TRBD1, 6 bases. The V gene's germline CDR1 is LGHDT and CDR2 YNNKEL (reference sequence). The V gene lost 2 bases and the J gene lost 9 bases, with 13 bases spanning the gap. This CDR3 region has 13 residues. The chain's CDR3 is CASSQPQGYSYTF. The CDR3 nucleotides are TGTGCCAGCAGCCAACCTCAGGGGTATAGCTACACCTTC.